Presented here are 9 T cell receptor beta chains from one specimen sequenced in a study of cytomegalovirus exposure and HLA in healthy donors. The primer mix had 60 Vbeta and 13 Jbeta primers. TCRdb's table, derived via immunoSEQ multiplex PCR, lists solely in-frame clones and lacks some. The repertoire holds some 96,000 clones, with around 76% as singletons. Sequencing was carried out using PBMCs. The receptors come from a man between 40 and 49 years old in good health and CMV-seropositive.

Concerning this clone itself: Within the sample, other DNA sequences also encode this same CDR3. Here the CDR3 DNA reads TGTGCCAGCAGCCAAGATAGAGGGAACTCACCCCTCCACTTT. It codes for CASSQDRGNSPLHF. The V gene is TRBV14, the J gene TRBJ1-6, with D uncertain. V gave up 0 bases and J gave up 10 bases, with 10 bases separating them. Germline V gene sequence: CDR1 SGHDN, CDR2 FVKESK. The length of the CDR3 is 14 residues.

The chain recombines TRBV15 with TRBJ2-3; D gene ambiguous. The CDR3 has 11 residues. Germline CDR1 LNHNV, CDR2 YYDKDF (reference sequence). Trimming pared 8 bases from V and 4 bases from J, leaving 7 bases between. CDR3 in amino acids: CATGVADTQYF. The CDR3 DNA reads as TGTGCCACCGGAGTCGCAGATACGCAGTATTTT.

The chain couples TRBV28 to TRBJ2-5; D is ambiguous. Looked up from germline, CDR1 is MDHEN and CDR2 is SYDVKM. The CDR3 contains 13 residues. The ends were cut back, 3 bases at V and 1 base at J, with 6 bases in the middle. The CDR3: CASSFPGQETQYF. CDR3 nucleotides: TGTGCCAGCAGTTTCCCAGGCCAAGAGACCCAGTACTTC.

The chain links TRBV5-6 to TRBJ2-7; TRBD1 matches at 10 bases. Germline V CDR1 and CDR2: SGHDT, YYEEEE. The J segment lost 0 bases and the V segment lost 3 bases, leaving 6 bases of the junction unmatched. The CDR3 runs 16 residues. CDR3: CASSYEGTGDSYEQYF. The CDR3 bases are TGTGCCAGCAGCTATGAAGGGACAGGGGACTCCTACGAGCAGTACTTC.

This chain joins TRBV6-1 and TRBJ2-7, with 7 bases lining up with TRBD2. Germline V lookup: CDR1 MNHNS, CDR2 SASEGT. This CDR3 is 16 amino acids long. V shed 0 bases, J shed 3 bases, and the junction held 8 bases outside the gene matches. For the CDR3, the DNA is TGTGCCAGCAGTGAAGCGCGGGGCAGGGAGGGCTACGAGCAGTACTTC. Translating it yields CASSEARGREGYEQYF.

The rearrangement links TRBV27 to TRBJ2-1, with 12 bases lining up with TRBD2. V was pared by 6 bases and J by 8 bases, with 5 bases of the junction left unmatched. The germline V gene has CDR1 MNHEY and CDR2 SMNVEV (reference sequence). This CDR3 spans 14 amino acids. The CDR3 loop is CASSRLAGVHEQFF. For the CDR3, the DNA is TGTGCCAGCAGCCGACTAGCGGGAGTCCATGAGCAGTTCTTC.

This clone came up once. The chain couples TRBV10-2 to TRBJ2-7; D uncertain. The CDR3 loop spans 13 amino acids. Germline assignment: CDR1 WSHSY and CDR2 SAAADI. V was pared by 5 bases and J by 4 bases, with 12 bases between. The CDR3 sequence is CASSLGSDYEQYF. The CDR3 DNA is TGCGCCAGCAGTTTGGGCAGTGATTACGAGCAGTACTTC.

The chain has TRBV5-1 and TRBJ2-7; maybe TRBD1 (6 bases). The germline V gene has CDR1 SGHRS and CDR2 YFSETQ. CDR3 size: 14 residues. Trimming left V 4 bases short and J 7 bases short, with 18 bases between. The CDR3 protein is CASSLGFDRQEQYF. CDR3 DNA: TGCGCCAGCAGCCTCGGTTTTGACAGGCAGGAGCAGTACTTC.

This clone was recorded a few times. The chain recombines TRBV20-1 with TRBJ2-4; D remains ambiguous. V was trimmed by 7 bases and J by 4 bases, leaving 5 bases between them. Germline values: CDR1 DFQATT, CDR2 SNEGSKA (reference sequence). CDR3 size: 10 residues. The CDR3 protein is CSVRKNIQYF. In nucleotides, the CDR3 is TGCAGTGTTCGGAAAAACATTCAGTACTTC.